This T cell receptor (beta chain) is drawn from a study of beta chain features in type 1 diabetes. Regarding the study as a whole: Insertions at VDJ junctions were less frequent in type 1 diabetes patients. These patients also deleted more nucleotides at the same junctions.

This clone was observed a handful of times. Its cognate antigen is unknown. V lost 6 bases, J lost 2 bases, and 6 bases stayed unmatched. This CDR3 has 15 residues. Germline V gene data show CDR1 as MNHNY and CDR2 as SVGAGI (reference sequence). One heparinised draw, averaging around 120 mL, was taken per donor. cDNA synthesis used the whole RNA isolate, giving expressed TCRB sequences. Here immunoSEQ multiplex PCR was the method, and the copy in TCRdb shows in-frame clones only, minus some. This table holds just over 450,000 clones, around 28% found once. This chain links TRBV6-6 with TRBJ1-5, with 8 bases fitting TRBD1. Sequencing was carried out using naive CD4+ T cells from blood. This clonotype was sampled from a young man in good health. The DNA for the CDR3 is TGTGCCAGCAGCGTCGGACAGGGAGGCAATCAGCCCCAGCATTTT. It specifies CASSVGQGGNQPQHF.